This TCR beta chain was identified in a study of lymphopenia after photon versus proton radiotherapy. Study conclusions and caveats: After lymphocyte nadir, photon-treated repertoires showed oligoclonal expansion, especially CD8+ Temra. Photon-treated patients lost naive T cells and TCR diversity; proton-treated stayed stable.

Repertoires were generated with immunoSEQ multiplex PCR, while TCRdb's copy carries only in-frame clones and drops some. The sample lists roughly 150,000 clones; approximately 86% were seen once. Concerning this clone: Its antigen is not known.

Germline-derived CDR1 and CDR2 are MNHNS and SASEGT. This CDR3 is 16 amino acids long. The V gene lost 3 bases and the J gene lost 0 bases, with 15 bases spanning the gap. The chain carries TRBV6-1 and TRBJ2-7; D ambiguous. Sequences were derived from peripheral blood, sampled from a patient treated with photon-based radiotherapy. The source is a man aged 45-65 years with gastric cancer. The CDR3 DNA reads TGTGCCAGCAGTGAGGCGTACAAGGGTGTCTCCTACGAGCAGTACTTC. The encoded protein is CASSEAYKGVSYEQYF.